These T cell receptor beta chains were read from a single sample in a study of beta chain features in type 1 diabetes. Method: immunoSEQ multiplex PCR; TCRdb's copy keeps in-frame clones and lacks some. The table shows 850,000 to 900,000 clones, with roughly 15% occurring only once. Sample: naive CD4+ T cells from blood. The source is a woman between 18 and 29 years old in good health. Each CDR3 is given with its conserved first and last residue. Each record gives: clone size, V gene, J gene, D gene, CDR3 length, CDR3 DNA, CDR3 protein. The D gene is left open where the match is weak. The listing skips clone size in some rows; elsewhere it reads once, few, many or a size class.

clone size: NA; V gene: TRBV11-3; J gene: TRBJ2-1; D gene: NA; CDR3 length: 17; CDR3 DNA: TGTGCCAGCAGCTTAGATGCAGGAGCTATCCCCTACAATGAGCAGTTCTTC; CDR3 protein: CASSLDAGAIPYNEQFF
clone size: NA; V gene: TRBV6-5; J gene: TRBJ2-1; D gene: TRBD2; CDR3 length: 16; CDR3 DNA: TGTGCCAGCAGTTACCCCGGGACTAGTCCCTACACTGAGCAGTTCTTC; CDR3 protein: CASSYPGTSPYTEQFF
clone size: NA; V gene: TRBV7-2; J gene: TRBJ2-5; D gene: NA; CDR3 length: 15; CDR3 DNA: TGTGCCAGCAGTAGAGACCCAGGGAGGCAAGAGACCCAGTACTTC; CDR3 protein: CASSRDPGRQETQYF
clone size: NA; V gene: TRBV7-3; J gene: TRBJ2-7; D gene: NA; CDR3 length: 15; CDR3 DNA: TGTGCCAGCAGCTTAGGTCCCCGGGAGACCTACGAGCAGTACTTC; CDR3 protein: CASSLGPRETYEQYF
clone size: NA; V gene: TRBV4-3; J gene: TRBJ2-6; D gene: NA; CDR3 length: 17; CDR3 DNA: TGCGCCAGCAGCCAAGCTTCGGGGGCGGCTGGGGCCAACGTCCTGACTTTC; CDR3 protein: CASSQASGAAGANVLTF
clone size: NA; V gene: TRBV29-1; J gene: TRBJ2-3; D gene: TRBD2; CDR3 length: 14; CDR3 DNA: TGCAGCGTTGTCACGGGACTACTCACAGATACGCAGTATTTT; CDR3 protein: CSVVTGLLTDTQYF
clone size: NA; V gene: TRBV7-9; J gene: TRBJ2-2; D gene: NA; CDR3 length: 15; CDR3 DNA: TGTGCCAGCAGCTTATCAGCGGGTTACACCGGGGAGCTGTTTTTT; CDR3 protein: CASSLSAGYTGELFF
clone size: NA; V gene: TRBV15; J gene: TRBJ2-4; D gene: NA; CDR3 length: 17; CDR3 DNA: TGTGCCACCAGCAGAGTTTATGGGGGAACAGCCAAAAACATTCAGTACTTC; CDR3 protein: CATSRVYGGTAKNIQYF
clone size: NA; V gene: TRBV7-9; J gene: TRBJ2-1; D gene: TRBD2; CDR3 length: 15; CDR3 DNA: TGTGCCAGCAGCTTAAGCACTAGCGGGAGTTTTGAGCAGTTCTTC; CDR3 protein: CASSLSTSGSFEQFF
clone size: few; V gene: TRBV11-2; J gene: TRBJ2-3; D gene: NA; CDR3 length: 14; CDR3 DNA: TGTGCCAGCAGCTTAGATACGCGCACAGATACGCAGTATTTT; CDR3 protein: CASSLDTRTDTQYF